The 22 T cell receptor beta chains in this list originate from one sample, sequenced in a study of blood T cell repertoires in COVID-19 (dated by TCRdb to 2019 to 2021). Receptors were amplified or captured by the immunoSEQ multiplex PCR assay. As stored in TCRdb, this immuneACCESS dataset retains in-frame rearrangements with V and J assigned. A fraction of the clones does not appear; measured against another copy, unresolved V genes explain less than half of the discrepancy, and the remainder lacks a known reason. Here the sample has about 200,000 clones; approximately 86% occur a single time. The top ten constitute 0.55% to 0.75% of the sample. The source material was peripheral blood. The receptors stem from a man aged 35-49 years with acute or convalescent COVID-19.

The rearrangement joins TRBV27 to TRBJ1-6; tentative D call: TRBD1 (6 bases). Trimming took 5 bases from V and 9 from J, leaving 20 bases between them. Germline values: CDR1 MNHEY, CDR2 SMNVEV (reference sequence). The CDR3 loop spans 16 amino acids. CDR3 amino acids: CASSPRAGASVSPLHF. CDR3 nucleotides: TGTGCCAGCAGTCCAAGGGCAGGGGCGTCCGTTTCACCCCTCCACTTT.

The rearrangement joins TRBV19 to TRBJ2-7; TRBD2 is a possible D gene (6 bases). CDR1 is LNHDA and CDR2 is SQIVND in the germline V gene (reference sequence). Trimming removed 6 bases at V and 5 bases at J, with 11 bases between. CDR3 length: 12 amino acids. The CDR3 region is CASSPSGDEQYF. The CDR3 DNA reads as TGTGCCAGTAGCCCGTCGGGGGACGAGCAGTACTTC.

CDR3 in amino acids: CASSFSRTSPREEQYF. Written as DNA, the CDR3 is TGCGCCAGCAGCTTTTCGAGGACTAGCCCTCGTGAGGAGCAGTACTTC. The chain uses TRBV5-1 and TRBJ2-7; 8 bases align to TRBD2. Per germline, CDR1 SGHRS and CDR2 YFSETQ. The V and J ends lost 2 bases and 7 bases, in that order; junction bases with no gene match: 14. The CDR3 loop spans 16 amino acids.

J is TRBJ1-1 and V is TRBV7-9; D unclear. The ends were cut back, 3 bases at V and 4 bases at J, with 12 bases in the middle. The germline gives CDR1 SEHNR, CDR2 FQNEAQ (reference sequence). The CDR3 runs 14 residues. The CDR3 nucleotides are TGTGCCAGCAGCTTCATCGAGGGCGGCACTGAAGCTTTCTTT. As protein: CASSFIEGGTEAFF.

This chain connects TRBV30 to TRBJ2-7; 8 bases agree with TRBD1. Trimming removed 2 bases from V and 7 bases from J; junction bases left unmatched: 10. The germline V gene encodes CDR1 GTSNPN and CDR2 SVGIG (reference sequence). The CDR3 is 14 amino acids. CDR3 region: CAWSLETGVGEQYF. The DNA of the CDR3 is TGTGCCTGGAGTCTCGAGACAGGGGTAGGGGAGCAGTACTTC.

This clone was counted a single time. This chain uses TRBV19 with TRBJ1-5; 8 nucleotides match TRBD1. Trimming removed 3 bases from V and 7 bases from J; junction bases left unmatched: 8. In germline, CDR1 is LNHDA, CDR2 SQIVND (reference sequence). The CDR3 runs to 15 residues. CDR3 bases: TGTGCCAGTAGTATGGGGACAGGCAGACTCCAGCCCCAGCATTTT. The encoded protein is CASSMGTGRLQPQHF. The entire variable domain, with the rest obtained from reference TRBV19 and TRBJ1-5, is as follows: DGGITQSPKYLFRKEGQNVTLSCEQNLNHDAMYWYRQDPGQGLRLIYYSQIVNDFQKGDIAEGYSVSREKKESFPLTVTSAQKNPTAFYLCASSMGTGRLQPQHFGDGTRLSIL.

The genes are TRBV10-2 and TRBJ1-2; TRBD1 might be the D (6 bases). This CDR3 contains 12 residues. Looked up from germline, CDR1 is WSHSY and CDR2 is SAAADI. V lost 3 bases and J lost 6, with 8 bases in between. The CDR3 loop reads CASSDNRDGYTF. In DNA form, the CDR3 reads TGCGCCAGCAGTGATAACAGGGATGGCTACACCTTC.

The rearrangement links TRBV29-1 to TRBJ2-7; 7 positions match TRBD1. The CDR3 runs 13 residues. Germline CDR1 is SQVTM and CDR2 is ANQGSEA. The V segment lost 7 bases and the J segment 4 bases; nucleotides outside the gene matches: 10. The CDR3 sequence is CSAIRDRDYEQYF. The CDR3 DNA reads TGCAGCGCCATCCGGGACAGAGATTACGAGCAGTACTTC.

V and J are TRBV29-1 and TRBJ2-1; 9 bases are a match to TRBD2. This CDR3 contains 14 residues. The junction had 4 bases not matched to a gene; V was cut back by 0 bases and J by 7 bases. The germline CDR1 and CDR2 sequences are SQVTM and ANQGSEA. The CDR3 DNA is TGCAGCGTTGAAGAGCTAGCGGGAATGAATGAGCAGTTCTTC. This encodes CSVEELAGMNEQFF.

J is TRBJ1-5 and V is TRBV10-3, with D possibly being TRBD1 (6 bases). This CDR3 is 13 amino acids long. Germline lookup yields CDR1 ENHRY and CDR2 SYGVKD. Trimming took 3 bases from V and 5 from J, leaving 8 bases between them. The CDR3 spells CAISDSGDQPQHF. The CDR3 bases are TGTGCCATCAGTGACTCAGGGGATCAGCCCCAGCATTTT.

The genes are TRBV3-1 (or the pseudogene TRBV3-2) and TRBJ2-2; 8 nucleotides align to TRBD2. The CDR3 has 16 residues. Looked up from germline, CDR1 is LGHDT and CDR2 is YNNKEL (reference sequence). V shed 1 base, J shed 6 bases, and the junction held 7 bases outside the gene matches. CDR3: CASSQVGTSNPGELFF. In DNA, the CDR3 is TGTGCCAGCAGCCAAGTCGGGACTAGTAACCCCGGGGAGCTGTTTTTT.

The CDR3 nucleotides read TGTGCCAGCAGCTTAGATCCTCGTCAGCCCCAGCATTTT. This translates into CASSLDPRQPQHF. This chain uses TRBV7-2 with TRBJ1-5, with D hard to call. V gave up 1 base and J gave up 6 bases, with 7 bases separating them. This CDR3 contains 13 residues. Germline CDR1 SGHTA, CDR2 FQGNSA.

The CDR3 loop reads CASRDRSTDTQYF. The CDR3, as DNA: TGTGCCAGCCGGGACAGGTCCACAGATACGCAGTATTTT. The J gene is TRBJ2-3, the V gene TRBV9; 8 nucleotides agree with TRBD1. Trimming at V came to 7 bases and at J to 2 bases, leaving 3 bases not matched to a gene. Germline values: CDR1 SGDLS, CDR2 YYNGEE. The CDR3 contains 13 residues.

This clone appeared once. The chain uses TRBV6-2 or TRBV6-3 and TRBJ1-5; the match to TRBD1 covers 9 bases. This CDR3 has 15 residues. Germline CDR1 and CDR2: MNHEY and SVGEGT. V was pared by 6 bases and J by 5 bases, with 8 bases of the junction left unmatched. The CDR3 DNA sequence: TGTGCCAGCAGCTTAACAGGGGGCGCGTATCAGCCCCAGCATTTT. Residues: CASSLTGGAYQPQHF.

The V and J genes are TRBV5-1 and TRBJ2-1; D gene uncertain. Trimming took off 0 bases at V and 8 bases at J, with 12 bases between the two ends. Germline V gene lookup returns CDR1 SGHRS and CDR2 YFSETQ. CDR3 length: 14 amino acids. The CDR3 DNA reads TGCGCCAGCAGCTTGGTGCGTTTAGTGGATGAGCAGTTCTTC. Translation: CASSLVRLVDEQFF.

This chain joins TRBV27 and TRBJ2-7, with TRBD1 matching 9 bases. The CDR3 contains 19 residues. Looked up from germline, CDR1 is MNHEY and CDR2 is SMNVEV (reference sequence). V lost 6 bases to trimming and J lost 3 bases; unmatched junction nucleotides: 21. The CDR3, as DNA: TGTGCCAGCAGCTCTCTAACCGGGACAGGGTTGACCCTATTCTACGAGCAGTACTTC. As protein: CASSSLTGTGLTLFYEQYF.

The CDR3 nucleotides read TGCGCCAGCAGCCAACCGACTAGCGGGGGGTATCGCGAGCAGTACTTC. It specifies CASSQPTSGGYREQYF. V is TRBV4-1 and J is TRBJ2-7; 13 nucleotides line up with TRBD2. The CDR3 covers 16 residues. Per the germline V gene, CDR1 is MGHRA and CDR2 is YSYEKL. V shed 2 bases and J 6 bases; nucleotides not matched to a gene: 7.

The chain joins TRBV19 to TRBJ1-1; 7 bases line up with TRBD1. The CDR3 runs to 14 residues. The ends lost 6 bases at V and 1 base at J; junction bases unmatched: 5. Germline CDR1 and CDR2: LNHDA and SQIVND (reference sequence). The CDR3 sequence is CASRRGQQNTEAFF. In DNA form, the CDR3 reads TGTGCCAGTAGGAGGGGACAGCAGAACACTGAAGCTTTCTTT.

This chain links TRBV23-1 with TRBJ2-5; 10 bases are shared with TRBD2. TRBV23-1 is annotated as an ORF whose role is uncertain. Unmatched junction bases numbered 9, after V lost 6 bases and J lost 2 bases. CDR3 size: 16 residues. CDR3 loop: CASSPLAGAQQETQYF. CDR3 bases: TGCGCCAGCAGCCCCCTAGCGGGAGCCCAGCAAGAGACCCAGTACTTC.

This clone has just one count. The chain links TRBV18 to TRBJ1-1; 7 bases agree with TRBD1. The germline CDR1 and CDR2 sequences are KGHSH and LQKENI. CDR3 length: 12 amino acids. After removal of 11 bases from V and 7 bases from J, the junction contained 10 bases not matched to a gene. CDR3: CAGAPQGDEAFF. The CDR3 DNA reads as TGTGCCGGAGCCCCTCAGGGGGATGAAGCTTTCTTT.

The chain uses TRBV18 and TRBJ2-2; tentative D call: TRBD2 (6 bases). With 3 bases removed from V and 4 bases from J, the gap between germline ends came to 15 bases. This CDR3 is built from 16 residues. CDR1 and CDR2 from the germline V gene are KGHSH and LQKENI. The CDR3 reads CASSPMEGRVTGELFF. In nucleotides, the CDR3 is TGTGCCAGCTCACCGATGGAGGGAAGGGTCACCGGGGAGCTGTTTTTT.

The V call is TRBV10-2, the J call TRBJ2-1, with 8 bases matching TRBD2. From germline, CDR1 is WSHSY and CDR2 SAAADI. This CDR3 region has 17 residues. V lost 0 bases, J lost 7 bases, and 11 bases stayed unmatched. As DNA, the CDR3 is TGCGCCAGCAGTGAGTCAACGCCTAGCGGGCCTCAAAATGAGCAGTTCTTC. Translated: CASSESTPSGPQNEQFF.